The present entry profiles one T cell receptor beta chain with its context. This entry belongs to a study of blood T cell repertoires in COVID-19. Original handling: Amplifying reference gene primers gave estimates of nucleated cell counts. TCRdb's copy holds only in-frame clones and misses some; the assay was immunoSEQ multiplex PCR. V, J and clone size are taken as reported in that table, and D and trimming were inferred from the DNA itself. The table shows a few hundred thousand clones, with roughly 90% occurring only once. This CDR3 comprises 12 residues. V was trimmed by 3 bases and J by 10 bases, leaving 12 bases between them. Germline-derived CDR1 and CDR2 are KGHSH and LQKENI. Participants came from roughly 23 US areas, aged about 18 to 100 years.

The V and J genes are TRBV18 and TRBJ2-5; D not resolved. The source of this sequence is a woman aged 50 to 60 who had recovered from COVID-19. Sequencing input: PBMCs or T cells enriched from blood (not recorded which). CDR3 sequence reads: CASSPDMNDQYF. CDR3 nucleotides: TGTGCCAGCTCACCCGACATGAATGACCAGTACTTC.